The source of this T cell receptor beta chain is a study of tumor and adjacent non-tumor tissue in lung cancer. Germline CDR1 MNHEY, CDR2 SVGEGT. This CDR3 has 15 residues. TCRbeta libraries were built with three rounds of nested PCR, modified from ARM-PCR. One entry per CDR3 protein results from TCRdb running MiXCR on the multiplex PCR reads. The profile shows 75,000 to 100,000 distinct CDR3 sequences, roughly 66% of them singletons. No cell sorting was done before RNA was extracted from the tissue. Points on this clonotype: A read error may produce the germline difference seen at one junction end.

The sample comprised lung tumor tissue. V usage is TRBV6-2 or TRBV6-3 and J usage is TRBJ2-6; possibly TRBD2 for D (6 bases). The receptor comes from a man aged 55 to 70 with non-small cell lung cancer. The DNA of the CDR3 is TGTGCCAGCAGAGATACTAGCTCTGGGACCAATGTCCTGACTTTC. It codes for CASRDTSSGTNVLTF.